This TCR beta chain was recovered during a study of cytomegalovirus exposure and HLA in healthy donors (dated 2017 in TCRdb). Some background on the complete study: According to an earlier analysis of 550 to 700 of the donors, about 179 million T cells yielded some 110 million unique TCR beta sequences and more than 250 Gb of sequence data. An early release that covered about 600 HLA-typed donors contained about 300 gigabases of sequencing data and 75 million to 100 million unique TCR sequences. Of the 300 to 500 genotyped donors, 75% to 85% were placed in the genetic ancestry cluster associated with self-reported Caucasian donors. The study was designed to test whether signatures of past pathogen exposure could be identified by cataloging public T cell receptors. Using immunosequencing, the study profiled T cell repertoires from 500 to 800 subjects and related those repertoires to cytomegalovirus serostatus. A separate validation cohort of more than 100 different subjects was used in addition to the roughly 700-subject first cohort. To predict cytomegalovirus infection status, the study brought together high-throughput TCR immunosequencing, statistical association of individual TCRs with disease status, and machine learning. A later analysis re-examined previously published TCR beta repertoires from more than 650 donors and added high-resolution HLA genotyping to investigate patterns of TCR occurrence. Rather than using new phenotypic data, the later analysis identified candidate immune exposures from TCR beta sequences and from how often those sequences occurred across donors. An earlier analysis of around 640 of the donors used high-throughput TCR beta sequencing to judge whether each TCR beta V gene segment behaved as functional or pseudogenic. Donor age, sex, ethnicity and CMV serostatus were compiled alongside the repertoire data. A later genetic analysis took genome-wide SNP genotypes for about 65% of the 666 donors and used that subset as a discovery cohort. All discovery cohort repertoires had been generated on a single sequencing platform. HLA typing covered class I and class II loci at four-digit resolution. Typing coverage differed by locus: A, B, C, DRB1 and DQB1 were typed in roughly 620-640 donors, DQA1 in 500 to 550, DPA1 in around 610, and DPB1 in 450 to 480. Several DR-DQ haplotypes were handled as single units for association and clustering, since linkage in the cohort was strong. On average, about 240,000 unique TCR beta nucleotide sequences were sequenced per donor among fewer than 500 genotyped donors of the cohort, with 15% to 20% of those sequences being non-productive. The full study reports these points: In a later analysis, HLA-associated TCR beta chains were found to be more clonally expanded and to have lower generation probabilities than equally common non-associated chains. A cluster of highly shared sequence variants was judged likely to represent a technical artifact of the sequencing pipeline. The cohort was sequenced for TCR beta chains only, and without alpha or paired-chain data the features that could be detected were limited. Linkage disequilibrium might explain the correlated functional status among segregating V segments, but an unknown experimental factor could not be excluded. A total of roughly 160 TCR beta chains were listed by the study as associated with cytomegalovirus. According to a later genetic analysis, donors in an Asian-associated ancestry cluster had fewer N-insertions in productive TCRs than the roughly 700-donor mean. In a later analysis, 16,951 TCR beta sequences were associated with specific HLA alleles at a false discovery rate of 0.05. Strong co-occurrence of HLA alleles, especially DR and DQ, made assigning TCR associations to individual alleles difficult. The classifier was reported to diagnose cytomegalovirus status with high specificity and sensitivity in both the original cohort and the validation cohort. According to the authors, the approach could potentially be generalized to other disease states and immunological phenotypes. Broadly in line with IMGT annotations, most TCR beta V segments showed up in productive rearrangements about 87% or about 30% of the time in an earlier analysis of a few hundred of the donors. A later analysis reported that several top co-occurrence clusters appeared linked to parvovirus B19, influenza, CMV and Epstein-Barr virus. In a later analysis, the rate of TCR association differed among HLA loci, with DRB1 alleles having the most associated TCRs and HLA-C alleles having the fewest. Immune exposure information for the cohort was limited to CMV serostatus. The 87-base-pair reads could not distinguish some IMGT-functional V segments, including TRBV6-2 and TRBV6-3, so those segments were excluded. Roughly uniform sequencing depth across donors was assumed in presence/absence analyses, although this assumption may not hold. A further reported finding was that TCR beta sequences accurately predicted the HLA-A and HLA-B alleles for most subjects in the first cohort. In a later genetic analysis, a missense DCLRE1C variant was associated with V-gene and J-gene trimming of TCR beta chains, and the association was replicated in an independent cohort. While some public TCRs were present in many individuals, most TCR sequences turned up only very rarely across donors. Because HLA typing was missing for some donors at each locus, association tests included only the typed subset. A later analysis found that most CMV-associated TCR beta chains appeared HLA-restricted, with HLA associations seemingly driven largely by CMV exposure. A few of the identified cytomegalovirus-associated TCR beta chains were confirmed in vitro to be specific for cytomegalovirus antigens. Because counts were too low, 15 to 20 rarely observed V segments, including chromosome 9 orphons, were excluded from the earlier analysis of 587 of the donors.

The protocol used for the library was the immunoSEQ multiplex PCR assay. For the multiplex PCR, a mixture combining 60 forward primers for TCR Vbeta segments and 13 reverse primers for TCR Jbeta segments was used. The CDR3 region of rearranged TCR beta genes was amplified from genomic DNA with a multiplex PCR assay. On the Illumina HiSeq System, the amplified TCR beta libraries were sequenced as 87-base-pair reads. In the paper's pipeline: In a later analysis, 80 million or so unique TCR beta chains were counted across the approximately 640 repertoires, and approximately 11 million of these chains were shared by at least two donors. Raw reads were error-corrected and collapsed into unique sequences with a nearest-neighbor algorithm that merged closely related sequences to remove PCR and sequencing errors. To assign V, D and J gene segments, CDR3 sequences were aligned to IMGT reference sequences. For a sequence to be retained, a match of at least six nucleotides was required to both a V gene segment and a J gene segment. A rearrangement was called productive if the CDR3 had no stop codons and remained in frame with V and J, and every other rearrangement was called non-productive. CDR3 was defined by IMGT convention, running from the second conserved V-encoded cysteine to the conserved J-encoded phenylalanine. Sequences without an unambiguous match to a single V gene segment were excluded from the earlier analysis of a few hundred of the donors. An earlier analysis of several hundred of the donors called V segments functional above 56.7% productive rearrangements and segregating when the between-donor standard deviation exceeded 5%. To diagnose cytomegalovirus status from the catalog of TCR beta chain sequences, a statistical classification framework was built. In a later analysis, TCR nucleotide sequences were compared against IMGT/GENE-DB human TR gene sequences so that V and J genes could be assigned. Using the TCRdist pipeline, a later analysis assigned CDR3 sequences along with most-parsimonious VDJ recombination scenarios. In a later analysis, every TCR beta chain was defined by the combination of its CDR3 amino acid sequence and its V-gene family, and reads without a unique V-gene family were dropped. As a way to deal with suspected cross-contamination and a sequencing artifact, a later analysis dropped roughly 600 nucleotide sequences that were highly shared and had low generation probability. In a later analysis, a clonal expansion index was calculated for each public chain from normalized within-repertoire ranks of inferred template counts. A later analysis computed generation probabilities with a VDJ recombination model fitted to out-of-frame rearrangements, and checked the results against IGoR. In a later analysis, hypergeometric tests were used to score TCR-TCR, TCR-HLA and TCR-CMV co-occurrence, with a repertoire-size bias correction applied to TCR pairs. A later analysis estimated false discovery rates by permuting HLA or CMV assignments 20 times. In a later analysis, co-occurring TCRs were grouped using DBSCAN, with TCRdist sequence similarity added in when clustering inside HLA-allele-positive subsets. Co-occurrence clustering excluded repertoires with fewer than 30,000 or more than 120,000 public chains, plus five with anomalous nucleotide sharing. Not all clones reach the TCRdb copy of this immuneACCESS table, which keeps in-frame sequences only. Checked studies attribute under half of the gap to unresolved V genes and leave the rest unexplained. That table supplies the V and J calls and clone size; D and trimming were determined from the DNA. In this sample the table shows around 130,000 clones, roughly 76% of which occur a single time. The ten largest clones capture less than 1.5% of the sample.

The cohort consisted of 650 to 700 healthy bone marrow donors. Cohort members were all nominally healthy when sampled, although unrecorded immune exposures were likely present. The donor was CMV seronegative and was included in the group of under 450 seronegative cohort members. A peripheral blood sample was collected from each donor, and TCR beta sequencing was performed on peripheral blood mononuclear cells. The Qiagen DNeasy Blood Extraction Kit was used to extract genomic DNA from the blood cell samples. From its cysteine to its phenylalanine, the CDR3 spans 17 amino acids. Just CDR3 DNA is preserved here, 51 bases in frame from base 1. CDR1 and CDR2 were assigned from the germline V gene as MDHEN and SYDVKM. Here V drops 3 bases and J drops 1 base, and the junction holds 7 bases not matched to any gene. To note about this clone: The antigen it binds to is not known. It has no much larger one-base neighbor in the sample; base qualities were not kept.

The V and J segments used are TRBV28 and TRBJ2-2, with 8 bases matching TRBD1. The sample comprised PBMCs. The sequence was obtained from a female donor in good health and CMV-seronegative. CDR3 protein: CASSFVLGTGNTGELFF. The nucleotide sequence is TGTGCCAGCAGTTTTGTTCTTGGGACAGGGAACACCGGGGAGCTGTTTTTT.